Listed here are 31 T cell receptor beta chains from one sample, sequenced in a study of post-analysis software for immune sequencing data. Study outcomes and limitations: The five TRBV segments detected at higher frequency in patients than in controls included TRBV5-6, TRBV5-1 and TRBV20-1.

Researchers reported that TCR beta cDNA libraries carried unique molecular identifiers. One entry per CDR3 protein, called by TCRdb with MiXCR from the PCR reads. The data contain roughly 570,000 distinct CDR3 sequences, under 40% of them singletons. Their antigens remain unidentified. Sequencing input: blood. These receptors all stem from a girl younger than 18 with multiple sclerosis.

This clonotype was seen a few times. The chain carries TRBV4-2 and TRBJ2-3, with D possibly matching TRBD1 (5 bases). This CDR3 has 15 amino acids. The germline V gene encodes CDR1 LGHNA and CDR2 YNFKEQ. Trimming removed 5 bases at V and 0 bases at J, with 12 bases between. DNA of the CDR3: TGTGCCAGCAGCTTAGACAGCTTGAGCACAGATACGCAGTATTTT. This encodes CASSLDSLSTDTQYF.

This clonotype was detected only a few times. The gene calls are TRBV20-1 and TRBJ2-1; D uncertain. CDR1 and CDR2 (germline): DFQATT, SNEGSKA (reference sequence). The CDR3 loop spans 14 amino acids. Trimming removed 5 bases at V and 1 base at J, with 12 bases between. The CDR3 DNA follows: TGCAGTGCTCTTCCCCCCGGATCCTACAATGAGCAGTTCTTC. This sequence encodes CSALPPGSYNEQFF.

The chain couples TRBV2 to TRBJ2-7, with 15 bases fitting TRBD2. The CDR3 is 18 amino acids. In germline, CDR1 is SNHLY, CDR2 FYNNEI. V was clipped by 8 bases and J by 7 bases; unmatched bases: 18. The DNA for the CDR3 is TGTGCCAGCCAAAGGACTAGCGGGGGGGCCCGGGGTCACAATGAGCAGTACTTC. Encoded protein: CASQRTSGGARGHNEQYF. Using reference TRBV2 and TRBJ2-7 for the parts outside the CDR3, the full variable domain is EPEVTQTPSHQVTQMGQEVILRCVPISNHLYFYWYRQILGQKVEFLVSFYNNEISEKSEIFDDQFSVERPDGSNFTLKIRSTKLEDSAMYFCASQRTSGGARGHNEQYFGPGTRLTVT.

In this sample, this clonotype turned up a few times. V gene TRBV12-3 or TRBV12-4 combines with J gene TRBJ2-5; TRBD1 agrees at 8 bases. The J call may be faulty, since TRBJ2-7 better matches the DNA end. This CDR3 has 13 amino acids. The CDR3 region is CASSFQGAGEQYF. CDR3 in DNA: TGTGCCAGCAGTTTTCAGGGGGCGGGCGAGCAGTACTTC.

The genes are TRBV28 and TRBJ1-5; no firm D call. The germline CDR1 and CDR2 sequences are MDHEN and SYDVKM. The germline V and J ends were trimmed by 2 bases and 2 bases, with 10 bases remaining between them. CDR3 size: 15 residues. This CDR3 is CASSLVGNRNQPQHF. The CDR3 nucleotides read TGTGCCAGCAGTTTAGTAGGGAACCGCAATCAGCCCCAGCATTTT.

This clonotype was picked up a small number of times. This sequence joins TRBV5-1 and TRBJ2-7, with a tentative D call TRBD1 (6 bases). The germline V gene has CDR1 SGHRS and CDR2 YFSETQ. The V end was cut by 5 bases, the J end by 0 bases, with 18 bases between. The CDR3 is 16 amino acids. CDR3 sequence (DNA): TGCGCCAGCAGTTATTCGACAGGACAGAGCTCCTACGAGCAGTACTTC. Translation gives CASSYSTGQSSYEQYF. Full variable domain (outside the CDR3, taken from reference TRBV5-1 and TRBJ2-7): KAGVTQTPRYLIKTRGQQVTLSCSPISGHRSVSWYQQTPGQGLQFLFEYFSETQRNKGNFPGRFSGRQFSNSRSEMNVSTLELGDSALYLCASSYSTGQSSYEQYFGPGTRLTVT.

This clonotype has more than one count but fewer than ten. The chain couples TRBV24-1 to TRBJ2-3; D gene uncertain. CDR3 length: 11 amino acids. V was shortened by 1 base and J by 7 bases, with 2 bases between the two germline ends. Germline CDR1 and CDR2: KGHDR and SFDVKD. The CDR3 nucleotides read TGTGCCACCAGTGATTTTAATACGCAGTATTTT. Amino acid sequence: CATSDFNTQYF.

The genes are TRBV5-5 and TRBJ2-5; perhaps TRBD1 as D (5 bases). V shed 3 bases and J shed 1 base, with 7 bases lying between them. The CDR3 totals 13 residues. Germline V gene data show CDR1 as SGHKS and CDR2 as YYEKEE (reference sequence). The CDR3 here is CASSWGSQETQYF. The CDR3 DNA reads as TGTGCCAGCAGCTGGGGCAGCCAAGAGACCCAGTACTTC.

J is TRBJ2-5 and V is TRBV4-1, with unresolved D. Matching the DNA end better, TRBJ2-7 makes the J call doubtful. The CDR3 contains 13 residues. Germline CDR1 MGHRA, CDR2 YSYEKL. DNA for the CDR3: TGCGCCAGCAGCCAGATCCCCACGATCGAGCAGTACTTC. Its translation: CASSQIPTIEQYF.

This clonotype has just a few counts. The rearrangement joins TRBV1 to TRBJ2-7; TRBD2, as called in the table, went unchecked against the DNA. TRBV1 is termed a pseudogene. This CDR3 has 15 residues. CDR3 sequence: CTSSQVRAGVYEQYF. As DNA, the CDR3 is TGCACCAGCAGCCAAGTGCGAGCGGGGGTCTACGAGCAGTACTTC.

This clonotype was detected only a few times. The genes are TRBV12-3 or TRBV12-4 and TRBJ2-3, with 11 positions matching TRBD2. The CDR3 loop spans 16 amino acids. Losses at the gene ends were 3 bases for V and 3 bases for J; bases not matched to a gene: 5. The CDR3 nucleotides are TGTGCCAGCAGTTTGACGACTAGCGGGGTGACAGATACGCAGTATTTT. Translated: CASSLTTSGVTDTQYF.

V usage is TRBV6-2 or TRBV6-3 and J usage is TRBJ1-5; possible D gene TRBD1, 5 bases. The CDR3 totals 19 residues. V was clipped by 0 bases and J by 0 bases, with 18 bases between them. Germline V CDR1 and CDR2: MNHEY, SVGEGT. The CDR3 DNA reads as TGTGCCAGCAGTTACTCGGCGGGACGGGGCGGGGATAGCAATCAGCCCCAGCATTTT. Its translation: CASSYSAGRGGDSNQPQHF.

This clonotype occurred a few times. This chain connects TRBV5-1 to TRBJ2-5, with 9 nucleotides matching TRBD1. Losses at the gene ends were 4 bases for V and 5 bases for J; bases not matched to a gene: 6. CDR3 size: 14 residues. Per the germline V gene, CDR1 is SGHRS and CDR2 is YFSETQ. The CDR3 is CASSQYRGRETQYF. In DNA form, the CDR3 reads TGCGCCAGCAGCCAATACAGGGGGCGGGAGACCCAGTACTTC.

This clonotype occurred a few times. The chain couples TRBV7-9 to TRBJ2-3; D gene ambiguous. Germline V CDR1 and CDR2: SEHNR, FQNEAQ (reference sequence). V was clipped by 2 bases and J by 5 bases, with 11 bases between them. The CDR3 contains 14 residues. The CDR3 DNA reads TGTGCCAGCAGCTTATTCGGGTATGGAGATACGCAGTATTTT. Amino acid sequence: CASSLFGYGDTQYF.

This chain uses TRBV6-5 with TRBJ1-2, with 7 bases fitting TRBD1. Trimming removed 0 bases from V and 6 bases from J; junction bases left unmatched: 10. Germline CDR1 reads MNHEY; CDR2 reads SVGAGI. The CDR3 has 16 residues. The CDR3 loop reads CASSYSRGGAADGYTF. As DNA, the CDR3 is TGTGCCAGCAGTTACTCTAGAGGGGGCGCGGCGGATGGCTACACCTTC.

This clonotype was recorded a few times. This chain joins TRBV4-2 and TRBJ2-1; 10 bases map to TRBD2. J lost 6 bases, V lost 4 bases, and 15 bases had no gene match. The CDR3 contains 18 residues. Per the germline V gene, CDR1 is LGHNA and CDR2 is YNFKEQ. The CDR3: CASSLGLAEGYLSNEQFF. The DNA for the CDR3 is TGTGCCAGCAGCCTCGGACTAGCGGAGGGATATCTATCCAATGAGCAGTTCTTC.

The chain joins TRBV7-2 to TRBJ1-2; TRBD1 aligns across 7 bases. With V trimmed by 5 bases and J by 4 bases, 7 bases remained unmatched. Germline V gives CDR1 SGHTA, CDR2 FQGNSA. The CDR3 extends over 14 amino acids. This CDR3 is CASSQPGQIYGYTF. The DNA of the CDR3 is TGTGCCAGCAGCCAACCGGGACAGATCTATGGCTACACCTTC.

This chain uses TRBV11-2 with TRBJ2-3, with D tentatively TRBD2 (5 bases). The CDR3 spans 14 residues. The germline CDR1 and CDR2 sequences are SGHAT and FQNNGV. The ends were cut back, 5 bases at V and 0 bases at J, with 9 bases in the middle. This CDR3 reads CASSGSLSTDTQYF. The CDR3 DNA reads TGTGCCAGCAGCGGGAGCCTTAGCACAGATACGCAGTATTTT.

The sample holds a few counts of this clonotype. The chain couples TRBV7-9 to TRBJ2-3; D call uncertain. Germline CDR1 and CDR2: SEHNR and FQNEAQ (reference sequence). The CDR3 is 14 amino acids. The V end was cut by 4 bases, the J end by 4 bases, with 12 bases between. The CDR3 DNA follows: TGTGCCAGCAGCTCATCGGCGGCCGCAGATACGCAGTATTTT. Its translation: CASSSSAAADTQYF.

The chain combines TRBV9 with TRBJ2-1, with a weak D call TRBD2 (6 bases). The CDR3 covers 15 residues. Germline-derived CDR1 and CDR2 are SGDLS and YYNGEE. V lost 0 bases to trimming and J lost 10 bases, with 17 bases between them. CDR3 sequence: CASSVGGTYSGEQFF. In DNA form, the CDR3 reads TGTGCCAGCAGCGTAGGGGGGACTTATTCCGGAGAGCAGTTCTTC.

The sample holds a few counts of this clonotype. The chain uses TRBV20-1 and TRBJ1-5; D is unclear. Germline CDR1 is DFQATT and CDR2 is SNEGSKA (reference sequence). V lost 3 bases, J lost 6 bases, and 12 bases lay in between. The CDR3 is 13 amino acids. CDR3 sequence (DNA): TGCAGTGCTAGGGAGGACCCGGGTCAGCCCCAGCATTTT. Its translation is CSAREDPGQPQHF.

V and J are TRBV6-5 and TRBJ1-5; D remains ambiguous. V dropped 3 bases and J dropped 5 bases, with 11 bases sitting between them. Germline loops: CDR1 MNHEY, CDR2 SVGAGI. The CDR3 spans 14 residues. CDR3 sequence reads: CASSYSALYQPQHF. CDR3 sequence (DNA): TGTGCCAGCAGTTATAGTGCATTATATCAGCCCCAGCATTTT.

The gene calls are TRBV7-8 and TRBJ2-5; perhaps TRBD2 as D (6 bases). TRBJ2-7 explains the end of the DNA better; the J call may be wrong. This CDR3 contains 15 residues. Per the germline V gene, CDR1 is SGHVS and CDR2 is FQNEAQ. DNA for the CDR3: TGTGCCAGCAGCCCTGTGGGGGGAGCATTCTACGAGCAGTACTTC. Its translation: CASSPVGGAFYEQYF.

This chain connects TRBV28 to TRBJ1-2; D remains ambiguous. Trimming removed 5 bases from V and 3 bases from J, with 13 bases in between. This CDR3 has 14 amino acids. Per germline, CDR1 MDHEN and CDR2 SYDVKM. CDR3 in amino acids: CASSRLLEDYGYTF. The CDR3 coding sequence is TGTGCCAGCAGTCGTTTGTTGGAGGACTATGGCTACACCTTC.

The chain recombines TRBV2 with TRBJ2-5; D remains ambiguous. V lost 5 bases to trimming and J lost 5 bases, with 12 bases between them. The length of the CDR3 is 13 residues. Per germline, CDR1 SNHLY and CDR2 FYNNEI. CDR3 coding DNA: TGTGCCAGCAGTTACGAGTCCCGGGAGACCCAGTACTTC. Protein sequence: CASSYESRETQYF.

The chain employs TRBV11-2 and TRBJ2-2, with TRBD1 as a possible D gene (5 bases). CDR3 length: 14 residues. The germline V gene has CDR1 SGHAT and CDR2 FQNNGV. V lost 1 base, J lost 6 bases, and 9 bases lay in between. The CDR3 nucleotides read TGTGCCAGCAGCTTAGTCAGGGATCCCGGGGAGCTGTTTTTT. Protein product: CASSLVRDPGELFF.

This clonotype has a handful of counts. The J gene is TRBJ1-2, the V gene TRBV27, with D possibly matching TRBD1 (5 bases). This CDR3 spans 15 amino acids. The V gene lost 0 bases and the J gene lost 4 bases, with 12 bases spanning the gap. Germline V gives CDR1 MNHEY, CDR2 SMNVEV (reference sequence). The CDR3 here is CASSLSRGATYGYTF. As DNA, the CDR3 is TGTGCCAGCAGTTTATCGCGTGGGGCTACCTATGGCTACACCTTC.

This clonotype is a singleton in its sample. Since a much larger clone is just one base distant, this may be a read error. The rearrangement uses TRBV29-1 and TRBJ2-3; D is undetermined. The CDR3 spans 12 residues. Germline values: CDR1 SQVTM, CDR2 ANQGSEA. The V and J ends lost 3 bases and 4 bases respectively, with 8 bases between them. In DNA form, the CDR3 reads TGCAGCGTTGAGTTGGTGTCAGATACGCAGTATTTT. It specifies CSVELVSDTQYF.

The chain combines TRBV24-1 with TRBJ2-1; D remains ambiguous. Trimming stripped 5 bases from V and 8 bases from J, with 12 bases between. Looked up from germline, CDR1 is KGHDR and CDR2 is SFDVKD. The CDR3 covers 13 residues. CDR3 nucleotides: TGTGCCACCAGTGGCACTGATTACGATGAGCAGTTCTTC. Translated: CATSGTDYDEQFF.

This rearrangement joins TRBV5-1 to TRBJ2-1; D possibly matches TRBD1 or TRBD2 (5 bases each). CDR1 is SGHRS, CDR2 YFSETQ, per germline. The V end was cut by 3 bases, the J end by 4 bases, with 14 bases between. The CDR3 extends over 15 amino acids. The CDR3 is CASSWDRTAYNEQFF. The DNA of the CDR3 is TGCGCCAGCAGCTGGGACCGGACGGCTTACAATGAGCAGTTCTTC. Drawing the rest from reference TRBV5-1 and TRBJ2-1, the complete variable domain is KAGVTQTPRYLIKTRGQQVTLSCSPISGHRSVSWYQQTPGQGLQFLFEYFSETQRNKGNFPGRFSGRQFSNSRSEMNVSTLELGDSALYLCASSWDRTAYNEQFFGPGTRLTVL.

This clonotype showed up just a few times. The gene calls are TRBV11-2 and TRBJ2-7; the D gene is possibly TRBD1 (6 bases). Trimming removed 6 bases from V and 6 bases from J, with 18 bases in between. Per the germline V gene, CDR1 is SGHAT and CDR2 is FQNNGV. The CDR3 contains 14 residues. CDR3 sequence reads: CASRLPNRVSEQYF. The CDR3 nucleotides read TGTGCCAGCAGATTACCAAACAGGGTCTCCGAGCAGTACTTC.